The present T cell receptor beta chain was sequenced within a study of blood T cell repertoires in COVID-19. Study at large: Some COVID-19 samples were acute and others convalescent; all came from the United States, Italy and Spain. From T cells, B-cell-depleted T cells, or PBMCs came the material, which was cDNA or gDNA.

V was clipped by 5 bases and J by 2 bases; unmatched bases: 6. The CDR3 spans 14 residues. The germline CDR1 and CDR2 sequences are LNHDA and SQIVND (reference sequence). Authors' analysis steps: From reference gene primer amplification, estimates of nucleated cell counts were derived. Repertoires were generated with immunoSEQ multiplex PCR, while TCRdb's copy carries only in-frame clones and drops some. V and J calls and clone size are those listed in that table; D and trimming were worked out from the DNA. The sample holds 350,000 or so clones, around 87% seen once. This chain uses TRBV19 with TRBJ2-7; 7 bases align to TRBD2. Sequencing was performed on peripheral blood. The source of this sequence is a young man with active or convalescent COVID-19. Here the CDR3 DNA reads TGTGCCAGTAGTTGGGGAGGGAAGGCCTACGAGCAGTACTTC. This gives the protein CASSWGGKAYEQYF.